This TCR beta chain was identified during a study of human T cells and chemical hapten exposure. As for the study in general: All through the approximately 24-week study, the scalp of each patient received diphenylcyclopropenone doses weekly.

Findings of the study overall: Following DPC sensitization, TCRs present above 1 in 1000 frequency showed no change. Among expanded TCRs, significantly more large CDR3 similarity clusters formed than among controls.

This clonotype was counted many times. Its target is unknown. Noted time point: patch test 1, 2 weeks after DPC sensitization. The treatment: therapeutic diphenylcyclopropenone sensitization with weekly scalp DPC. The starting material, unfractionated whole blood, was used for total RNA extraction. TCRdb fed the RACE reads into MiXCR, producing one record per CDR3 protein. The table lists 40,000 to 50,000 distinct CDR3 sequences, over 3.5% of them singletons. Germline CDR1 MNHNY, CDR2 SVGAGI (reference sequence). V lost 3 bases to trimming and J lost 2 bases, with 4 bases between them. This CDR3 spans 12 amino acids.

The J gene is TRBJ2-5, the V gene TRBV6-6; D gene unclear. The sample was whole blood, taken in connection with sensitization to the hapten diphenylcyclopropenone (DPC). The clonotype comes from a man aged 45 to 65 with alopecia areata. Some clones in this sample may be carry-over from other donors' samples. The CDR3 is CASSYQQETQYF. As DNA, the CDR3 is TGTGCCAGCAGTTATCAACAAGAGACCCAGTACTTC.